A single sample is the source of the 13 T cell receptor beta chains below, sequenced in a study of early T cells in non-severe SARS-CoV-2 infection. MiXCR was run by TCRdb on the 5' RACE reads, yielding one entry per CDR3 protein. The repertoire holds about 59,000 distinct CDR3 sequences, with under 15% as singletons. This specimen was whole blood, taken at baseline. These receptors all come from an adult who was a healthcare worker with PCR-confirmed SARS-CoV-2 infection or an uninfected control (not recorded which).

This clonotype has ten or more counts. The chain couples TRBV24-1 to TRBJ1-5; TRBD1 might be the D (5 bases). Germline V gene lookup returns CDR1 KGHDR and CDR2 SFDVKD. Deletions cut 9 bases from V and 1 base from J, with 12 bases between. The CDR3 covers 14 residues. CDR3 DNA: TGTGCCACCGCGAGAGGGGTGAGCAATCAGCCCCAGCATTTT. It is translated as CATARGVSNQPQHF.

This clonotype was seen repeatedly, ten times or more. V gene TRBV7-9 combines with J gene TRBJ2-5; TRBD1 might be the D (5 bases). CDR3 length equals 15 residues. Per germline, CDR1 SEHNR and CDR2 FQNEAQ (reference sequence). Trimming pared 1 base from V and 2 bases from J, leaving 11 bases between. This CDR3 is CASSLEGNQQETQYF. CDR3 coding DNA: TGTGCCAGCAGCTTAGAGGGGAACCAACAAGAGACCCAGTACTTC.

Many counts were recorded for this clonotype. This sequence joins TRBV5-1 and TRBJ1-6, with no clear D. CDR3 size: 14 residues. Trimming removed 0 bases at V and 6 bases at J, with 7 bases between. The germline V gene has CDR1 SGHRS and CDR2 YFSETQ. CDR3: CASSLEIANSPLHF. For the CDR3, the DNA is TGCGCCAGCAGCTTGGAAATAGCTAATTCACCCCTCCACTTT.

This clonotype came up many times. The rearrangement joins TRBV12-3 or TRBV12-4 to TRBJ1-3, with D possibly matching TRBD1 (5 bases). V was shortened by 7 bases and J by 4 bases, with 20 bases between the two germline ends. The CDR3 is 16 residues long. The chain's CDR3 is CASTQRAGPTGNTIYF. CDR3 nucleotide sequence: TGTGCCAGCACCCAACGGGCAGGGCCTACAGGAAACACCATATATTTT.

This sequence joins TRBV18 and TRBJ2-2; D is unresolved. In germline, CDR1 is KGHSH, CDR2 LQKENI. Trimming took 3 bases from V and 0 from J, leaving 11 bases between them. The CDR3 spans 16 residues. CDR3 sequence: CASSPTPSANTGELFF. DNA of the CDR3: TGTGCCAGCTCACCGACACCCTCCGCGAACACCGGGGAGCTGTTTTTT.

The chain has TRBV7-3 and TRBJ1-1; perhaps TRBD1 as D (5 bases). The V end was cut by 0 bases, the J end by 10 bases, with 12 bases between. The CDR3 has 13 residues. Looked up from germline, CDR1 is SGHTA and CDR2 is FQGTGA. The chain's CDR3 is CASSLTSGTGAFF. The DNA for the CDR3 is TGTGCCAGCAGCTTAACCTCAGGGACCGGAGCTTTCTTT.

This sequence joins TRBV6-2 or TRBV6-3 and TRBJ1-5; tentative D call: TRBD1 (6 bases). Germline CDR1 MNHEY, CDR2 SVGEGT. Trimming shortened V by 8 bases and J by 5 bases, and 25 bases separated the two germline ends. The CDR3 length is 17 residues. The CDR3 DNA reads TGTGCCAGCGGATCCCCAGGGGAGGCTTACATAGATCAGCCCCAGCATTTT. Amino acid sequence: CASGSPGEAYIDQPQHF.

The V and J genes are TRBV27 and TRBJ2-1; no clear D. This CDR3 is 13 amino acids long. Germline CDR1 reads MNHEY; CDR2 reads SMNVEV (reference sequence). The germline V and J ends were trimmed by 2 bases and 5 bases, with 7 bases remaining between them. CDR3 nucleotide sequence: TGTGCCAGCAGTTTAAGTCCCCACAATGAGCAGTTCTTC. It yields the protein CASSLSPHNEQFF.

This chain joins TRBV15 and TRBJ1-6; possibly TRBD1 for D (5 bases). The CDR3 consists of 17 residues. Per germline, CDR1 LNHNV and CDR2 YYDKDF (reference sequence). V gave up 0 bases and J gave up 6 bases, with 15 bases separating them. CDR3 in amino acids: CATSRDLGGTANSPLHF. The CDR3 DNA follows: TGTGCCACCAGCAGAGATCTGGGGGGGACGGCTAATTCACCCCTCCACTTT.

Ten or more counts support this clonotype. The chain combines TRBV11-2 with TRBJ2-2; D is possibly TRBD2 (6 bases). The CDR3 is made up of 15 amino acids. V shed 2 bases and J shed 5 bases, with 12 bases lying between them. Germline assignment: CDR1 SGHAT and CDR2 FQNNGV. The DNA for the CDR3 is TGTGCCAGCAGCTTAAGGCTAGCGATAACCGGGGAGCTGTTTTTT. Translated, it gives CASSLRLAITGELFF.

J is TRBJ2-7 and V is TRBV7-6; D perhaps matches TRBD2 (5 bases). Germline V lookup: CDR1 SGHVS, CDR2 FNYEAQ. The CDR3 runs to 14 residues. Trimming took off 5 bases at V and 5 bases at J, with 16 bases between the two ends. The CDR3 nucleotides read TGTGCCAGCAGCCCGCACATCAGTAGCGACGAGCAGTACTTC. Translation gives CASSPHISSDEQYF. Looking up the rest from reference TRBV7-6 and TRBJ2-7 gives the full variable domain: GAGVSQSPRYKVTKRGQDVALRCDPISGHVSLYWYRQALGQGPEFLTYFNYEAQQDKSGLPNDRFSAERPEGSISTLTIQRTEQRDSAMYRCASSPHISSDEQYFGPGTRLTVT.

This chain joins TRBV27 and TRBJ2-7; 12 bases are a match to TRBD2. Germline V lookup: CDR1 MNHEY, CDR2 SMNVEV (reference sequence). The CDR3 covers 19 residues. V was pared by 0 bases and J by 0 bases, with 9 bases of the junction left unmatched. The CDR3 DNA reads TGTGCCAGCAGTTTATCATGGACTAGCGGGACCCACAGCTCCTACGAGCAGTACTTC. The encoded protein is CASSLSWTSGTHSSYEQYF.

This chain joins TRBV6-2 or TRBV6-3 and TRBJ2-7, with D perhaps TRBD1 (6 bases). The CDR3 has 13 residues. Per germline, CDR1 MNHEY and CDR2 SVGEGT. Trimming took off 6 bases at V and 3 bases at J, with 12 bases between the two ends. The CDR3 region has the DNA TGTGCCAGCAGGCTGTCAGGGGTCTACGAGCAGTACTTC. This encodes CASRLSGVYEQYF.